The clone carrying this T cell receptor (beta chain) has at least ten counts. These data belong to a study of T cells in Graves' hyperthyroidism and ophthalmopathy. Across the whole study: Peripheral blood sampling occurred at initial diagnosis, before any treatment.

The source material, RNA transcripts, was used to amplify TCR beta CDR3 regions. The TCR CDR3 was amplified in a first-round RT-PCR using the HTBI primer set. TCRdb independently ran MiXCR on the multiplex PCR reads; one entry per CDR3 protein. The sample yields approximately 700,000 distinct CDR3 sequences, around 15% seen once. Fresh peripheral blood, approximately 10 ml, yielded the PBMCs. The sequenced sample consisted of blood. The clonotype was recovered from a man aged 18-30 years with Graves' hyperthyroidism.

CDR3 loop: CAWSIGRGEKLFF. The CDR3 DNA reads as TGTGCCTGGAGTATAGGCCGGGGAGAAAAACTGTTTTTT. The rearrangement uses TRBV30 and TRBJ1-4; unclear D gene. The CDR3 consists of 13 residues. Trimming cost V 2 bases and J 8 bases, with 12 bases left between them. Germline CDR1 is GTSNPN and CDR2 is SVGIG (reference sequence).